This TCR beta chain was captured by sequencing in a study of graft-versus-host responses after intestinal transplantation. Overall study context: Recipients had multivisceral, liver-intestinal, or isolated intestinal transplants. Study-level points and caveats: Clonal ratios of graft-versus-host to host-versus-graft in allografts were high for patients exhibiting graft-donor T cell macrochimerism.

Concerning this clone itself: The antigen remains undetermined.

Sequencing was performed with immunoSEQ multiplex PCR; in TCRdb, only in-frame clones are kept and a portion is missing. This table has 20,000 to 30,000 clones, more than 85% appearing once. V was shortened by 3 bases and J by 2 bases, with 13 bases between the two germline ends. Germline CDR1 is LNHNV and CDR2 is YYDKDF (reference sequence). There are 15 residues in the CDR3. The material was PBMCs, obtained 38 to 40 days after intestinal transplant. V and J are TRBV15 and TRBJ2-5; a weak D match, TRBD2 (6 bases). The receptor was isolated from a human patient who received an intestinal transplant, so some T cells may come from the graft donor. The CDR3 loop reads CATSSAGRGQETQYF. Here the CDR3 DNA reads TGTGCCACCAGCAGTGCGGGACGGGGGCAAGAGACCCAGTACTTC.